This T cell receptor beta chain was identified during a study of blood T cell repertoires in COVID-19 (TCRdb year 2020). A note on the overall study: Collaborator samples came from the United States, Italy and Spain and covered acute and convalescent phases of COVID-19. Samples were obtained from the ongoing ImmuneRACE study (first 160 participants) and from 1,254 subjects provided by 6 global collaborators. HLA class I and class II types, where available, came from metadata supplied by the sample provider rather than from assay-based typing. A freely available public database, intended as a resource for researchers studying the immune response to SARS-CoV-2, is where the repertoires were released. Deeply sampled blood TCRbeta repertoires from subjects exposed to, actively infected with, or recovered from COVID-19 were included in the dataset. The prospective study material was composed of cDNA or gDNA derived from T cells, B-cell-depleted T cells, or PBMCs. A de-identified subject ID, COVID-19 status, age in years and sex were almost always included in the sample metadata. What the study reported, not specific to this receptor: The quantity of clinical and demographic metadata differed by source and by participant and was supplied without curation.

Trimming at the junction amounts to 2 bases on V and 0 bases on J, and the germline ends lie 13 bases apart. Looking up the germline V gene yields CDR1 MDHEN and CDR2 SYDVKM. CDR3 length: 16 amino acids, cysteine to phenylalanine. The kept DNA is CDR3 alone, 48 bases in frame from the first base. The immunoSEQ Assay, a bias-controlled multiplex PCR, was used to amplify TCRbeta CDR3 regions from genomic DNA. The source study handled its data this way. Within the assay, amplification of reference gene primers was used to estimate how many nucleated cells each sample contained. Sequence reads were collapsed and filtered to measure the absolute abundance of every unique TCRbeta CDR3 rearrangement. For each sample, productive Simpson clonality was calculated as the square root of Simpson's diversity index across productive rearrangements. TCRdb stores this immuneACCESS table with in-frame sequences only. Part of the clones is absent; in the studies checked, under half of the shortfall reflects unresolved V genes, and no reason is known for the rest. Clonal size and the V and J genes are those of that table, whereas D and trimming came from the DNA. The sample has under 200,000 clones on record, roughly four fifths of them singletons. 9.5% to 13% of the sample lies in the top ten.

For this clone: What antigen it recognizes has not been identified. No much larger clone exists at a distance of one base, and base qualities are not known.

The collaborating institutions used their own protocols to collect whole blood in K2EDTA tubes. For TCRbeta analysis, collaborators shipped samples as frozen whole blood, isolated PBMCs, or DNA extracted from either of those sample types. The rearranged segments are TRBV28 and TRBJ1-2; the D gene lacks a confident call. This TCR was recovered from a man aged 65 to 79 with active or convalescent COVID-19. Input material: peripheral blood. The CDR3 has the sequence CASSLSQERANYGYTF. The DNA sequence is given as TGTGCCAGCAGTTTAAGCCAGGAGAGGGCTAACTATGGCTACACCTTC.